This is a list of T cell receptor beta chains from one sample in a study of blood T cell repertoires in COVID-19. Assay used: immunoSEQ multiplex PCR; TCRdb lists only in-frame clones, some missing. The data show some 150,000 clones, 80% seen once. Input material: peripheral blood. These receptor sequences come from a man aged 60 to 69 with acute or convalescent COVID-19. Each CDR3 is given with its conserved first and last residue.

cdr3_aa v_call
CASSYSLGGSGNTIYF TRBV6-5
CASSSRPRAGSPLHF TRBV7-2
CATSLRTGGIYEQYF TRBV15
CASSVGWEPETQYF TRBV9
CASSNLAGTSGRFEQYF TRBV7-9
CASSQQGRGYGYTF TRBV19
CASSPELNTQYF TRBV4-2
CASSLVSGGAYEQYF TRBV5-6
CASSRPGTEETQYF TRBV18
CAWSTGLEKLFF TRBV30
CAGYDRGYGYTF TRBV6-5
CASRPDRGNGNTIYF TRBV7-2
CASSSPGTGVTEKLFF TRBV28
CASSLVRVGSPLHF TRBV28
CASSRSNTGELFF TRBV7-9
CASIGGASYEQYF TRBV19
CSASSGRAVKTQYF TRBV20-1
CATETGGETQYF TRBV19
CASSLAGGTQPQHF TRBV5-1
CASSVDLGLRNEQFF TRBV9
CASSYSDLLREKLFF TRBV6-2/TRBV6-3
CAWSPLTEYLYNEQFF TRBV30
CASSPRGYEQYF TRBV6-5
CASTPLAGGPLVEQFF TRBV3-1/TRBV3-2
CASSMAGTEAFF TRBV19